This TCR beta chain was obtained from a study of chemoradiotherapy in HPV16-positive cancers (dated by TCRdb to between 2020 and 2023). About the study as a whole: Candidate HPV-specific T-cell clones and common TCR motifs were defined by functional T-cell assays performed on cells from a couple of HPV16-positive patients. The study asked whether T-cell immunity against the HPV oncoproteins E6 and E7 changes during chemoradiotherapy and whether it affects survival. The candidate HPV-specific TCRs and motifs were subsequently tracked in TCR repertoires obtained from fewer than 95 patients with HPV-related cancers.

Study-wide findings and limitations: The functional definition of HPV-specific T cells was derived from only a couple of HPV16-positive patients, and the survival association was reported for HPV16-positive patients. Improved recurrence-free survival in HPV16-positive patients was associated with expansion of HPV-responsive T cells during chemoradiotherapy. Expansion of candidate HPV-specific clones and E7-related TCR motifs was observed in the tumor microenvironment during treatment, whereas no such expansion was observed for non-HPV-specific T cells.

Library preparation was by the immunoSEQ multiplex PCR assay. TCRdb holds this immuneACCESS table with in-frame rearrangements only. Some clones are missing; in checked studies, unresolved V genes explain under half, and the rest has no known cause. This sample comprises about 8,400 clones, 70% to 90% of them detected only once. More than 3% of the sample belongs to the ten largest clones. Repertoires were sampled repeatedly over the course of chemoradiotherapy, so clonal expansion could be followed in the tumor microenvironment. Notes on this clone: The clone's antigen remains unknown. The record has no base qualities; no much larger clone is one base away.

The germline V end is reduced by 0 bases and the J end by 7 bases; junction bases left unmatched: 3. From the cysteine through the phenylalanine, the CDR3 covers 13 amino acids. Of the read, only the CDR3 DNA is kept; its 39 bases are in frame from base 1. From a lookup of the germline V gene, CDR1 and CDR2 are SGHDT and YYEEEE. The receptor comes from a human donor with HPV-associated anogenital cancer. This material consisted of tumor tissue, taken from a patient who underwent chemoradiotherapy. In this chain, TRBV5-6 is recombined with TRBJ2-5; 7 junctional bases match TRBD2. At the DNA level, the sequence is TGTGCCAGCAGCTTGGTTGCTAGCGGGACCCAGTACTTC. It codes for CASSLVASGTQYF.